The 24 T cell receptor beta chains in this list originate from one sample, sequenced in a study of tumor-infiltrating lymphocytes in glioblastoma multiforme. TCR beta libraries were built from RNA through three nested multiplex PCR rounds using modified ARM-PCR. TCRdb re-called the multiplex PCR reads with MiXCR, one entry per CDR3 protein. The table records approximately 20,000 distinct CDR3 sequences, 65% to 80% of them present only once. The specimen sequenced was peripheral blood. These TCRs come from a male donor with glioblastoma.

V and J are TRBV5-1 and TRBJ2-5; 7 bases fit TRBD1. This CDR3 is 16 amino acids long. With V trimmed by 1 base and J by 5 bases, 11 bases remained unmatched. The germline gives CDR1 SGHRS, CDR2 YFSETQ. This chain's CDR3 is CASSLQGSGGLETQYF. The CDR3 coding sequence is TGCGCCAGCAGCTTGCAGGGGTCAGGGGGTCTGGAGACCCAGTACTTC.

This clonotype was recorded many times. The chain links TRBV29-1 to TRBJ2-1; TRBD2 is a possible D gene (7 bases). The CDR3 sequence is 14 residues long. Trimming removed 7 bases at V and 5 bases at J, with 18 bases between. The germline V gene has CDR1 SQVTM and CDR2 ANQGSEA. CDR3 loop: CSGGEGVRNNEQFF. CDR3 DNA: TGCAGCGGGGGGGAGGGGGTCAGAAACAATGAGCAGTTCTTC.

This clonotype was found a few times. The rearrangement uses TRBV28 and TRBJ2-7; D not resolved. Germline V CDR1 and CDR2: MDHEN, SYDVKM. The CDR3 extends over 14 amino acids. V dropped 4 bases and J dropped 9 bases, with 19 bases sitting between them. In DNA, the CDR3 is TGTGCCAGCAGTTCGCGTTCGACTGGCCCCCGGCAGTACTTC. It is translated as CASSSRSTGPRQYF.

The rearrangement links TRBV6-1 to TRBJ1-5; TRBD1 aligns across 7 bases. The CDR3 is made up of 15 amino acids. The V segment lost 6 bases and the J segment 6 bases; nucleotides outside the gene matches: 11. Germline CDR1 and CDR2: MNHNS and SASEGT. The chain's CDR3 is CASRSKTGISQPQHF. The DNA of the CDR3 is TGTGCCAGCAGATCTAAGACAGGGATCAGTCAGCCCCAGCATTTT.

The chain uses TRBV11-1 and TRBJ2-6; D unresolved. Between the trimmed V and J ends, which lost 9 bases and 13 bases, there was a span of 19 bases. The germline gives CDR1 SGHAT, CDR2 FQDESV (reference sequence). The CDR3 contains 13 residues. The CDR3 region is CASSPFGVNVLTF. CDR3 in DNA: TGTGCCAGTAGCCCTTTTGGGGTCAATGTCCTGACTTTC.

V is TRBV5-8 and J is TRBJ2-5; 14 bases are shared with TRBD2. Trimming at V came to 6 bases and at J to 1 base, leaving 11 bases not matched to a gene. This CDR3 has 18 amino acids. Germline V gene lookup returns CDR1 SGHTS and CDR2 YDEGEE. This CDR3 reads CASIFGIGTSGGQETQYF. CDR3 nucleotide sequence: TGTGCCAGCATCTTCGGGATTGGGACTAGCGGGGGCCAAGAGACCCAGTACTTC. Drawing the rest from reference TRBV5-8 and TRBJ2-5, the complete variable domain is EAGVTQSPTHLIKTRGQQATLRCSPISGHTSVYWYQQALGLGLQFLLWYDEGEERNRGNFPPRFSGRQFPNYSSELNVNALELEDSALYLCASIFGIGTSGGQETQYFGPGTRLLVL.

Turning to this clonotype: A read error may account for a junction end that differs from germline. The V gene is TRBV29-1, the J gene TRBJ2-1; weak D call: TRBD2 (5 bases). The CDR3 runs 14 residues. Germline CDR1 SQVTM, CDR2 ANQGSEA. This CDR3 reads CSTRDVSSYSEQFF. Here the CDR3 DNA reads TGCAGCACTCGGGATGTGAGCTCCTACAGTGAGCAATTCTTC.

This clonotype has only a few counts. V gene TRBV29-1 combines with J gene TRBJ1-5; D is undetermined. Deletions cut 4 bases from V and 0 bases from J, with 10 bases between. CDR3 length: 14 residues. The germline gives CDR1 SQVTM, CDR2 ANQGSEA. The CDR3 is CSVGVGSSNQPQHF. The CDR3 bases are TGCAGCGTTGGAGTCGGCTCTAGCAATCAGCCCCAGCATTTT.

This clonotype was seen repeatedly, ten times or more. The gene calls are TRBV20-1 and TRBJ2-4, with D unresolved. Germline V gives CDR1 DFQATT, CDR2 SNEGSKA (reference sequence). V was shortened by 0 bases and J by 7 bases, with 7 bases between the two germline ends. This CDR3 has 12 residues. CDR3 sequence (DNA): TGCAGTGCTAGAGATTTATCGAACATTCAGTACTTC. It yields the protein CSARDLSNIQYF.

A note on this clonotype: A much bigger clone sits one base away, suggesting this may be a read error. This CDR3 is CAWRRQALGEQFF. The CDR3 DNA sequence: TGTGCCTGGAGGCGACAGGCTTTGGGTGAGCAGTTCTTC. The V gene is TRBV30, the J gene TRBJ2-1; TRBD1 is a possible D gene (6 bases). CDR3 length: 13 amino acids. The V end was cut by 3 bases, the J end by 9 bases, with 15 bases between. Germline V gene lookup returns CDR1 GTSNPN and CDR2 SVGIG (reference sequence).

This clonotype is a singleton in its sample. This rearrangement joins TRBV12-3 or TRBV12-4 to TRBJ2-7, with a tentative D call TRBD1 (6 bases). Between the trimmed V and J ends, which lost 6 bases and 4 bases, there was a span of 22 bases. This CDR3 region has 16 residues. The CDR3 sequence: CASSPRQEMGFYEQYF. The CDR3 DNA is TGTGCCAGCAGCCCCCGACAGGAAATGGGGTTTTACGAGCAGTACTTC.

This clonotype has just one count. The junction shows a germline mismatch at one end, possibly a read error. CDR3 DNA: TGCAGTGCTATAGGACAGGGAAGTGGCAATGACCAGTTCTTC. This gives the protein CSAIGQGSGNDQFF. This sequence joins TRBV20-1 and TRBJ2-1; the match to TRBD1 covers 8 bases. The CDR3 runs to 14 residues. Per germline, CDR1 DFQATT and CDR2 SNEGSKA (reference sequence).

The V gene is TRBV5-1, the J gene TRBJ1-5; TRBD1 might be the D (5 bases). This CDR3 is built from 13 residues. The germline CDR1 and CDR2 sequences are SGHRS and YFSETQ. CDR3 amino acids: CVRSPRGNQPQHF. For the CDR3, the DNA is TGCGTCAGAAGCCCGAGGGGAAATCAGCCCCAGCATTTT. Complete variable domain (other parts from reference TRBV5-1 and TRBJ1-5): KAGVTQTPRYLIKTRGQQVTLSCSPISGHRSVSWYQQTPGQGLQFLFEYFSETQRNKGNFPGRFSGRQFSNSRSEMNVSTLELGDSALYLCVRSPRGNQPQHFGDGTRLSIL.

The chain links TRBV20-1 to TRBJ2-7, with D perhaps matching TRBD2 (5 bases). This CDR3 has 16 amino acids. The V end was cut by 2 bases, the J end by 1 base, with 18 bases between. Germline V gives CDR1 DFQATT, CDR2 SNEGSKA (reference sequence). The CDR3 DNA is TGCAGTGCTAGACCCTCTCGGGGTGAGGATTCCTACGAGCAGTACTTC. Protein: CSARPSRGEDSYEQYF.

CDR3 bases: TGTGCCAGTAGCCCCCCCGGGACAGGGGGCGCGAGCTACGAGCAGTACGTC. The encoded protein is CASSPPGTGGASYEQYV. The chain recombines TRBV19 with TRBJ2-7; 12 nucleotides agree with TRBD1. The CDR3 consists of 17 residues. V was pared by 6 bases and J by 3 bases, with 12 bases of the junction left unmatched. From germline, CDR1 is LNHDA and CDR2 SQIVND (reference sequence).

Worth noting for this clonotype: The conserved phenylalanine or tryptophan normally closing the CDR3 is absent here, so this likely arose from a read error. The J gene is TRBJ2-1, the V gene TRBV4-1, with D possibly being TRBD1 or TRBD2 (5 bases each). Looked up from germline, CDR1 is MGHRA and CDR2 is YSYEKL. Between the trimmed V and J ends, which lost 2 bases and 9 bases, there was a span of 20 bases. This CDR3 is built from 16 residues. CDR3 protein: CASSQFSREGSGEQFL. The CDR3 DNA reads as TGCGCCAGCAGCCAATTCTCACGTGAGGGGAGTGGTGAGCAGTTCCTC.

CDR3 sequence (DNA): TGCGCCAGCAGCCAAGATCCCAGCACAGATACGCAGTATTTT. Protein product: CASSQDPSTDTQYF. The gene calls are TRBV4-1 and TRBJ2-3; D unresolved. With 0 bases removed from V and 0 bases from J, the gap between germline ends came to 4 bases. This CDR3 comprises 14 residues. Germline V CDR1 and CDR2: MGHRA, YSYEKL.

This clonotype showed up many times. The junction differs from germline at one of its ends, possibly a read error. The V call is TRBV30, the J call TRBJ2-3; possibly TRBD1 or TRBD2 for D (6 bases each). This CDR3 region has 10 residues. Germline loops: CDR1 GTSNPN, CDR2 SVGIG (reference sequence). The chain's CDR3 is CAWGANTQYF. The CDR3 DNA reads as TGCGCCTGGGGGGCCAATACGCAGTATTTT.

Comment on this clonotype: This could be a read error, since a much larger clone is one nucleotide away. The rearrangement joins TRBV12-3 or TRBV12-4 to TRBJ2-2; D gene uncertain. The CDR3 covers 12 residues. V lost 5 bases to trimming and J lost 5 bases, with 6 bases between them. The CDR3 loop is CASSPGTGELFF. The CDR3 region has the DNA TGTGCCAGCAGTCCCGGGACCGGGGAGCTGTTTTTT.

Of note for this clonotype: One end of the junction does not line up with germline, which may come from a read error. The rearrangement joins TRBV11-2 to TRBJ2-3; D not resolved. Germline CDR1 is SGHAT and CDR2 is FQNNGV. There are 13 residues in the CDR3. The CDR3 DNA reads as TGTGAAAGCAGCCCCCAGAACGCAGATGCGCAGTATTTT. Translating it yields CESSPQNADAQYF.

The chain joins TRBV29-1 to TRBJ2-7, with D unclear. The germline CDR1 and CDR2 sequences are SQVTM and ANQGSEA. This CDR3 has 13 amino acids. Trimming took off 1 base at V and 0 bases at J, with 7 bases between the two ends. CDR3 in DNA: TGCAGCGTTGAAGTTTTGAACTCCTACGAGCAGTACTTC. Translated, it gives CSVEVLNSYEQYF.

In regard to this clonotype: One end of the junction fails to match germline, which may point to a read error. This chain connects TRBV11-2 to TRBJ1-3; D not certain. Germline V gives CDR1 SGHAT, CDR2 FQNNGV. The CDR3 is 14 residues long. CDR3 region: CASSLVPSGDTIYF. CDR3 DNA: TGTGCCAGCAGCTTAGTGCCCTCTGGAGACACAATATACTTT.

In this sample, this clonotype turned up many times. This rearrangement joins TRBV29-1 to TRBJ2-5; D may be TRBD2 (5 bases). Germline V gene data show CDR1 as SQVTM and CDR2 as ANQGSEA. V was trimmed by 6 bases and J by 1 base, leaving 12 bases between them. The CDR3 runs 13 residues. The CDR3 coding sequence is TGCAGCGTCGACACTAGAACCCAAGAGACCCAGTACTTC. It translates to CSVDTRTQETQYF.

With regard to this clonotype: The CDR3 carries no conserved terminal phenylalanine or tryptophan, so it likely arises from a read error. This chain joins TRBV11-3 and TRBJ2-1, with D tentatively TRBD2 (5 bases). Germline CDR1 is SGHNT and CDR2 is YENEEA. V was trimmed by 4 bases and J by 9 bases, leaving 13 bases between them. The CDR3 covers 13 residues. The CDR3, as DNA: TGTGCCAGCAGCTCGAGTGGTGAGGGTGAGCAGTTCCTC. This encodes CASSSSGEGEQFL.